The source of this TCR beta chain is a study of cytomegalovirus exposure and HLA in healthy donors. Germline-derived CDR1 and CDR2 are SGHAT and FQDESV (reference sequence). The CDR3 length is 15 residues. The J segment lost 5 bases and the V segment lost 3 bases, leaving 8 bases of the junction unmatched. Findings of the study overall: CMV serostatus was the sole immune exposure information available. Cytomegalovirus-associated TCR beta chains were listed, numbering 164. Earlier findings revealed that most TCR beta V segments proved productive either about 87% or about 30% of the time. Later analysis identified about 17,000 TCR beta sequences associated with HLA alleles, using a false discovery rate threshold of 0.05.

The PCR used 60 Vbeta and 13 Jbeta primers. This table comes from immunoSEQ multiplex PCR, and its TCRdb copy is limited to in-frame clones, with some not included. The data contain 150,000 to 200,000 clones, roughly 75% of them seen just once; the ten biggest clones take up roughly 12%. With respect to this clone: Its matching antigen is unknown.

The TCR was taken from a man between 18 and 35 years old in good health and CMV-seropositive. V gene TRBV11-1 combines with J gene TRBJ2-5; TRBD2 aligns across 8 bases. Sequenced input: PBMCs. CDR3 sequence (DNA): TGTGCCAGCAGCTTGGGGGTAGCGGGAAGGGAGACCCAGTACTTC. Its protein product is CASSLGVAGRETQYF.